One and the same sample provided the 23 T cell receptor beta chains below, sequenced in a study of Graves' ophthalmopathy and Graves' hyperthyroidism. Amplification of the TCR beta CDR3 regions used RNA transcripts (as template). HTBI primers were employed in first-round RT-PCR, then a second-round multiplex PCR followed. Via MiXCR, TCRdb re-called the multiplex PCR reads, giving one row per CDR3 protein. The sample lists about 740,000 distinct CDR3 sequences; approximately 40% were seen once. Sequencing was performed on peripheral blood. Every receptor here comes from an adult man with Graves' ophthalmopathy.

Comment on this clonotype: A much bigger clone sits one base away, suggesting this may be a read error. The CDR3 sequence is CASREGISVAYEQYF. In DNA, the CDR3 is TGCGCCAGCAGAGAAGGGATTAGCGTCGCCTACGAGCAGTACTTC. The chain combines TRBV10-2 with TRBJ2-7, with D possibly being TRBD2 (5 bases). Germline CDR1 WSHSY, CDR2 SAAADI. CDR3 size: 15 residues. V lost 6 bases to trimming and J lost 2 bases, with 17 bases between them.

This clonotype turned up a few times. The chain joins TRBV25-1 to TRBJ1-6; no clear D. This CDR3 comprises 17 residues. Deletions cut 5 bases from V and 0 bases from J, with 14 bases between. Germline V gene sequence: CDR1 MGHDK, CDR2 SYGVNS. In DNA form, the CDR3 reads TGTGCCAGCAGTCGCCAGGCGGTTAGCTCCTATAATTCACCCCTCCACTTT. Translated: CASSRQAVSSYNSPLHF.

This clonotype came up a few times. The V and J genes are TRBV7-9 and TRBJ1-1; D is undetermined. Trimming stripped 1 base from V and 2 bases from J, with 11 bases between. This CDR3 has 15 residues. The germline gives CDR1 SEHNR, CDR2 FQNEAQ (reference sequence). The CDR3 loop is CASSLGVGFNTEAFF. CDR3 in DNA: TGTGCCAGCAGCTTAGGGGTAGGGTTCAACACTGAAGCTTTCTTT.

V and J are TRBV15 and TRBJ2-3; 9 nucleotides agree with TRBD2. CDR1 LNHNV and CDR2 YYDKDF come from the germline V gene (reference sequence). The CDR3 is 17 amino acids. J lost 6 bases, V lost 3 bases, and 13 bases had no gene match. CDR3 in DNA: TGTGCCACCAGCAGGGCCCCATCTAGCGGGATGACTGATACGCAGTATTTT. This encodes CATSRAPSSGMTDTQYF.

The CDR3, as DNA: TGTGCCAGCAGATCCGACAGAGACTCTGGAAACACCATATATTTT. Translating gives CASRSDRDSGNTIYF. The chain has TRBV10-3 and TRBJ1-3, with a tentative D call TRBD1 (5 bases). Deletions cut 10 bases from V and 0 bases from J, with 16 bases between. Per germline, CDR1 ENHRY and CDR2 SYGVKD. This CDR3 comprises 15 residues.

V and J are TRBV7-9 and TRBJ2-6; TRBD1 might be the D (6 bases). V shed 3 bases and J shed 11 bases, with 14 bases lying between them. Germline V gene data show CDR1 as SEHNR and CDR2 as FQNEAQ (reference sequence). The CDR3 runs to 14 residues. The CDR3 sequence: CASSLRQGIYVLTF. In DNA, the CDR3 is TGTGCCAGCAGCTTGCGGCAGGGGATCTACGTCCTGACTTTC.

This clonotype appeared once. The chain joins TRBV7-2 to TRBJ1-3; D may be TRBD1 (5 bases). Germline V gene sequence: CDR1 SGHTA, CDR2 FQGNSA. CDR3 length: 15 residues. Trimming removed 3 bases at V and 0 bases at J, with 9 bases between. The CDR3 coding sequence is TGTGCCAGCAGCTTTGCAGGGTTCTCTGGAAACACCATATATTTT. Translating gives CASSFAGFSGNTIYF. The variable domain in full, with the rest retrieved from reference TRBV7-2 and TRBJ1-3, is GAGVSQSPSNKVTEKGKDVELRCDPISGHTALYWYRQSLGQGLEFLIYFQGNSAPDKSGLPSDRFSAERTGGSVSTLTIQRTQQEDSAVYLCASSFAGFSGNTIYFGEGSWLTVV.

V and J are TRBV19 and TRBJ2-7; a possible D gene is TRBD1 (5 bases). The CDR3 sequence is 15 residues long. V gave up 3 bases and J gave up 0 bases, with 12 bases separating them. From germline, CDR1 is LNHDA and CDR2 SQIVND (reference sequence). Here the CDR3 DNA reads TGTGCCAGTAGTATTGGAACAGGTATCTCCTACGAGCAGTACTTC. The encoded protein is CASSIGTGISYEQYF.

This clonotype was counted only a few times. The chain carries TRBV24-1 and TRBJ1-5; D is uncertain. The ends were cut back, 9 bases at V and 4 bases at J, with 15 bases in the middle. The CDR3 loop spans 14 amino acids. Germline CDR1 and CDR2: KGHDR and SFDVKD. CDR3 in amino acids: CATPPGRWNQPQHF. CDR3 DNA: TGTGCCACCCCCCCAGGACGGTGGAATCAGCCCCAGCATTTT.

This clonotype was counted at least ten times. The chain carries TRBV20-1 and TRBJ2-2; the match to TRBD2 covers 8 bases. V lost 1 base to trimming and J lost 6 bases; unmatched junction nucleotides: 4. The CDR3 runs 14 residues. Germline-derived CDR1 and CDR2 are DFQATT and SNEGSKA (reference sequence). In DNA, the CDR3 is TGCAGTGCTAGAGGTAGCGGGGTAGCCGGGGAGCTGTTTTTT. It specifies CSARGSGVAGELFF.

This clonotype was seen ten or more times. The V gene is TRBV20-1, the J gene TRBJ1-5; D possibly corresponds to TRBD1 (5 bases). The CDR3 totals 12 residues. Trimming shortened V by 5 bases and J by 11 bases, and 16 bases separated the two germline ends. CDR1 and CDR2 from the germline V gene are DFQATT and SNEGSKA (reference sequence). CDR3 DNA sequence: TGCAGTGCTCCAGATCAGGACACGGCCCAGCATTTT. Its translation is CSAPDQDTAQHF.

V usage is TRBV10-3 and J usage is TRBJ1-1; D ambiguous. The V gene lost 5 bases and the J gene lost 2 bases, with 9 bases spanning the gap. This CDR3 has 13 residues. Germline V CDR1 and CDR2: ENHRY, SYGVKD. As DNA, the CDR3 is TGTGCCATCAGTTCCCCTATCAACACTGAAGCTTTCTTT. Translating gives CAISSPINTEAFF.

The chain joins TRBV10-2 to TRBJ1-5, with TRBD1 identical over 7 bases. J gave up 2 bases and V 6 bases, and 13 bases lay outside the gene matches. Looked up from germline, CDR1 is WSHSY and CDR2 is SAAADI. The CDR3 spans 17 residues. In DNA, the CDR3 is TGCGCCAGCAGCCAAGACTGGTACAGGGGAGGCAATCAGCCCCAGCATTTT. This gives the protein CASSQDWYRGGNQPQHF.

This clonotype was seen many times. The chain employs TRBV20-1 and TRBJ1-2; 8 positions agree with TRBD1. Per germline, CDR1 DFQATT and CDR2 SNEGSKA (reference sequence). The CDR3 extends over 14 amino acids. J was trimmed by 8 bases and V by 3 bases; bases with no gene match: 11. The CDR3 bases are TGCAGTGCTAGTGAGGGCGACAGGGGTCGGGGCTACACCTTC. Encoded protein: CSASEGDRGRGYTF.

This clonotype was counted at least ten times. The chain has TRBV7-8 and TRBJ1-1; D is unresolved. The germline V and J ends were trimmed by 5 bases and 4 bases, with 11 bases remaining between them. Germline lookup yields CDR1 SGHVS and CDR2 FQNEAQ. CDR3 length: 13 amino acids. The CDR3 region has the DNA TGTGCCAGCAGCCTCGGTGTCCGCACTGAAGCTTTCTTT. Translated, it gives CASSLGVRTEAFF.

This chain joins TRBV19 and TRBJ2-5, with D possibly being TRBD2 (6 bases). The CDR3 runs to 15 residues. Trimming stripped 3 bases from V and 1 base from J, with 12 bases between. CDR1 and CDR2 from the germline V gene are LNHDA and SQIVND (reference sequence). CDR3 nucleotides: TGTGCCAGTAGTATTAGGAGGGCTATCCAAGAGACCCAGTACTTC. Its protein is CASSIRRAIQETQYF.

At least ten counts were recorded for this clonotype. The rearrangement uses TRBV7-2 and TRBJ2-7; no definite D call. The CDR3 loop spans 14 amino acids. Trimming took 0 bases from V and 5 from J, leaving 11 bases between them. Germline V gene sequence: CDR1 SGHTA, CDR2 FQGNSA. The CDR3 sequence: CASSLAGSSDEQYF. CDR3 DNA sequence: TGTGCCAGCAGCTTAGCGGGATCAAGTGACGAGCAGTACTTC.

This clonotype turned up a few times. CDR3 bases: TGTGCCACCAGTCGAGGGGGTTTCCCTTATGGCTACACCTTC. Amino acid sequence: CATSRGGFPYGYTF. This chain links TRBV24-1 with TRBJ1-2, with a weak D call TRBD1 (6 bases). This CDR3 spans 14 amino acids. V gave up 6 bases and J gave up 5 bases, with 15 bases separating them. Germline lookup yields CDR1 KGHDR and CDR2 SFDVKD.

This clonotype has more than one count but fewer than ten. The chain recombines TRBV10-3 with TRBJ2-7, with D possibly matching TRBD1 (6 bases). The CDR3 has 12 residues. With 8 bases removed from V and 3 bases from J, the gap between germline ends came to 11 bases. In germline, CDR1 is ENHRY, CDR2 SYGVKD. CDR3 amino acids: CAIGKQGYEQYF. The CDR3 DNA reads as TGTGCCATCGGGAAACAGGGCTACGAGCAGTACTTC.

The chain joins TRBV7-2 to TRBJ2-2; D not certain. V shed 7 bases and J shed 6 bases, with 6 bases lying between them. In germline, CDR1 is SGHTA, CDR2 FQGNSA. The CDR3 is 11 amino acids. The CDR3 loop reads CASTFAGELFF. The CDR3 DNA is TGTGCCAGCACTTTTGCCGGGGAGCTGTTTTTT.

This clonotype was detected only a few times. This chain joins TRBV5-1 and TRBJ2-6; 12 bases are shared with TRBD2. Germline V lookup: CDR1 SGHRS, CDR2 YFSETQ. After removal of 4 bases from V and 1 base from J, the junction contained 9 bases not matched to a gene. The CDR3 spans 19 residues. The CDR3 spells CASSPTLAGGWSGANVLTF. CDR3 nucleotide sequence: TGCGCCAGCAGCCCGACACTAGCGGGAGGCTGGTCTGGGGCCAACGTCCTGACTTTC.

This clonotype was seen a handful of times. J is TRBJ2-2 and V is TRBV2, with 8 bases aligning to TRBD1. CDR1 SNHLY and CDR2 FYNNEI come from the germline V gene. V lost 7 bases and J lost 4; bases outside the gene matches: 8. The CDR3 runs 15 residues. The CDR3 sequence: CASKRQGYGTGELFF. CDR3 nucleotide sequence: TGTGCCAGCAAAAGACAGGGGTACGGCACCGGGGAGCTGTTTTTT.

The V gene is TRBV4-1, the J gene TRBJ1-1, with no clear D. This CDR3 has 16 amino acids. Germline V gene lookup returns CDR1 MGHRA and CDR2 YSYEKL. Trimming took 0 bases from V and 0 from J, leaving 11 bases between them. CDR3 in DNA: TGCGCCAGCAGCCAAGAACGGAACAACTTGAACACTGAAGCTTTCTTT. Amino acids: CASSQERNNLNTEAFF.